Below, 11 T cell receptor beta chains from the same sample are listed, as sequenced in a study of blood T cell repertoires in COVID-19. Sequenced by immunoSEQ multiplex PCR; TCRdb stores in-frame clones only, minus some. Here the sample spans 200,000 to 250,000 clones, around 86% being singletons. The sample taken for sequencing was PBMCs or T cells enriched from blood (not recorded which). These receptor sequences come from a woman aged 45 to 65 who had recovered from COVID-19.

The CDR3 is CASSMLGVTGELFF. The DNA of the CDR3 is TGTGCCAGCAGCATGCTGGGAGTCACCGGGGAGCTGTTTTTT. The J gene is TRBJ2-2, the V gene TRBV28; a weak D match, TRBD2 (5 bases). The ends were cut back, 6 bases at V and 4 bases at J, with 12 bases in the middle. This CDR3 has 14 amino acids. CDR1 is MDHEN and CDR2 is SYDVKM in the germline V gene.

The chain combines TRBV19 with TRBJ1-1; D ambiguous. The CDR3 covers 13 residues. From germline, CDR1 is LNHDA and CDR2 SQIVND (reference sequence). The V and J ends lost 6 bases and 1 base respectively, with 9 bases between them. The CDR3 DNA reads TGTGCCAGTAGCACACAGAGGAACACTGAAGCTTTCTTT. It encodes CASSTQRNTEAFF.

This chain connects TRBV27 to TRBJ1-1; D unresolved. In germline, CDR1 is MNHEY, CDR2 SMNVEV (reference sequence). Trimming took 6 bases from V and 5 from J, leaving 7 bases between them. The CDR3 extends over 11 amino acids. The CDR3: CASSGRTEAFF. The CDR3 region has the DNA TGTGCCAGCAGCGGGAGGACTGAAGCTTTCTTT.

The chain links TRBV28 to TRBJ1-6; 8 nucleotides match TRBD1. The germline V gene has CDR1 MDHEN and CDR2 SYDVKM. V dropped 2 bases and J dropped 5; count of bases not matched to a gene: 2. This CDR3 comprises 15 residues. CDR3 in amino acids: CASSLRDRHNSPLHF. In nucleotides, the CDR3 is TGTGCCAGCAGTTTACGGGACAGGCATAATTCACCCCTCCACTTT.

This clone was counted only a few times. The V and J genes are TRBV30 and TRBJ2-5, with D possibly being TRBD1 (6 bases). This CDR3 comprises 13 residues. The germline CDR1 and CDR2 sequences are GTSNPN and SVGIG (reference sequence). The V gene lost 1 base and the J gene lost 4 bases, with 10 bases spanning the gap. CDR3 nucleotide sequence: TGTGCCTGGAGTGCAGGGGTAGGAGAGACCCAGTACTTC. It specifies CAWSAGVGETQYF.

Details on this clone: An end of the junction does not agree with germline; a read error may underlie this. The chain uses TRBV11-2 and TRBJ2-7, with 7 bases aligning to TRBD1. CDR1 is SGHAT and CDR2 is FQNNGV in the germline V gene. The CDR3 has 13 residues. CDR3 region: CASSIDRAGEQYF. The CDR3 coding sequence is TGTGCCAGCAGCATAGACAGGGCTGGCGAGCAGTACTTC.

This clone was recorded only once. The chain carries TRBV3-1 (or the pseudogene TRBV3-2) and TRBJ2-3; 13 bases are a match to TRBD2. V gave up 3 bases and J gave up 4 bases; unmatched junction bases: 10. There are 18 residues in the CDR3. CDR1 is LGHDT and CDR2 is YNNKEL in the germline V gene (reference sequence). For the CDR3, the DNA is TGTGCCAGCAGCCACGGACTAGCGGGAGAGACCAGAGCAGATACGCAGTATTTT. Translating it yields CASSHGLAGETRADTQYF.

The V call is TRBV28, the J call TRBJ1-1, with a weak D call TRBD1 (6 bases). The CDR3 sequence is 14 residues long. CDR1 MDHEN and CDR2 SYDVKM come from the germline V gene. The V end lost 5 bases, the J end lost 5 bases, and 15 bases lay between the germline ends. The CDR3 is CASSRTPRGTEAFF. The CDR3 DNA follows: TGTGCCAGCAGTAGGACCCCGAGGGGGACTGAAGCTTTCTTT.

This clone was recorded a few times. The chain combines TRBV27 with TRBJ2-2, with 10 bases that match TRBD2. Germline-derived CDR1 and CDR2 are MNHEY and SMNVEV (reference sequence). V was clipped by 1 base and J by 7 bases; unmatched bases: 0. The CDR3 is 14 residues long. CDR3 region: CASSLLAGGGELFF. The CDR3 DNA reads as TGTGCCAGCAGTTTATTAGCGGGAGGCGGGGAGCTGTTTTTT.

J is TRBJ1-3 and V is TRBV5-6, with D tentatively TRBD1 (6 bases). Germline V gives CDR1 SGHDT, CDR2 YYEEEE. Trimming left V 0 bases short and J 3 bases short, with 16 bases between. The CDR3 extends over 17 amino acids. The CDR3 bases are TGTGCCAGCAGCTTGGGCCCCGGACAGCGGAATGGAAACACCATATATTTT. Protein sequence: CASSLGPGQRNGNTIYF.

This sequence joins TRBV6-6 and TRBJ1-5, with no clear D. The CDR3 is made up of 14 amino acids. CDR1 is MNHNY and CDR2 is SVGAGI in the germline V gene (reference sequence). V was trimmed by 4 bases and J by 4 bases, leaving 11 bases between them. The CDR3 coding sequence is TGTGCCAGCAGTTTTGATGGCGGAAATCAGCCCCAGCATTTT. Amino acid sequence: CASSFDGGNQPQHF.